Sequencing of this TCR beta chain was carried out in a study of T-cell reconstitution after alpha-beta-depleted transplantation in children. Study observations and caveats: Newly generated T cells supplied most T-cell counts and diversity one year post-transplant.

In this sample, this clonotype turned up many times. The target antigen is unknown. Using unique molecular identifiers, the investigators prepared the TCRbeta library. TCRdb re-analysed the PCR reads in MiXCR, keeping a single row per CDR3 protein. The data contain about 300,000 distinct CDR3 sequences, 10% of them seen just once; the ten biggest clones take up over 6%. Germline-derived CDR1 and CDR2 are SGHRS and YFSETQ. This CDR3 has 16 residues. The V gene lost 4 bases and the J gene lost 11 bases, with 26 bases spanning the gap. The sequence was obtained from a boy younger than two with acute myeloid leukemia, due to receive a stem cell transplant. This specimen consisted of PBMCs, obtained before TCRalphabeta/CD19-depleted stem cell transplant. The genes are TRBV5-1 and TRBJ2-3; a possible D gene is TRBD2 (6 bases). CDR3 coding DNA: TGCGCCAGCAGCGCGGAACTAGGGACTTTCCCACGAGGGCAGTATTTT. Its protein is CASSAELGTFPRGQYF. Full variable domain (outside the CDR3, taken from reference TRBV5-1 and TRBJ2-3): KAGVTQTPRYLIKTRGQQVTLSCSPISGHRSVSWYQQTPGQGLQFLFEYFSETQRNKGNFPGRFSGRQFSNSRSEMNVSTLELGDSALYLCASSAELGTFPRGQYFGPGTRLTVL.